This entry concerns a single TCR beta chain. V was shortened by 11 bases and J by 0 bases, with 11 bases between the two germline ends. Germline CDR1 MNHNS, CDR2 SASEGT. The CDR3 sequence is 14 residues long. This record belongs to a study of OX40 agonist ivuxolimab in advanced cancers. Overall study context: The eligibility criteria allowed prior anti-PD-1, anti-PD-L1 or anti-CTLA-4 therapy, and 30% to 45% had some.

Clones were sequenced by immunoSEQ multiplex PCR, and TCRdb holds only the in-frame ones, with some missing. The data hold about 130,000 clones, with more than 85% observed a single time. The sample consisted of CD4+ or CD8+ T cells sorted from blood, taken in a trial of the OX40 agonist ivuxolimab. The chain links TRBV6-1 to TRBJ2-6, with a possible D match to TRBD2 (6 bases). The sequence was obtained from an adult with an advanced solid tumor such as melanoma, head and neck, liver or kidney cancer. The CDR3 reads CAGDGSSGANVLTF. The CDR3 nucleotides are TGTGCCGGGGACGGGAGCTCTGGGGCCAACGTCCTGACTTTC.